This T cell receptor beta chain stems from a study of blood T cell repertoires in COVID-19. Across the whole study: Donors in the United States, Italy and Spain gave samples during acute or convalescent COVID-19.

Assay used: immunoSEQ multiplex PCR; TCRdb lists only in-frame clones, some missing. Among about 160,000 clones listed, roughly 90% were seen once. CDR3 length: 17 amino acids. V lost 0 bases and J lost 2, with 18 bases in between. CDR1 is SGDLS and CDR2 is YYNGEE in the germline V gene. The TCR was taken from a man under 40 with COVID-19, enrolled during active disease. The rearrangement uses TRBV9 and TRBJ2-7; tentative D call: TRBD2 (6 bases). Sample: peripheral blood. The CDR3 spells CASSVAGDLTRPYEQYF. CDR3 DNA sequence: TGTGCCAGCAGCGTAGCGGGGGATTTGACTAGACCCTACGAGCAGTACTTC.